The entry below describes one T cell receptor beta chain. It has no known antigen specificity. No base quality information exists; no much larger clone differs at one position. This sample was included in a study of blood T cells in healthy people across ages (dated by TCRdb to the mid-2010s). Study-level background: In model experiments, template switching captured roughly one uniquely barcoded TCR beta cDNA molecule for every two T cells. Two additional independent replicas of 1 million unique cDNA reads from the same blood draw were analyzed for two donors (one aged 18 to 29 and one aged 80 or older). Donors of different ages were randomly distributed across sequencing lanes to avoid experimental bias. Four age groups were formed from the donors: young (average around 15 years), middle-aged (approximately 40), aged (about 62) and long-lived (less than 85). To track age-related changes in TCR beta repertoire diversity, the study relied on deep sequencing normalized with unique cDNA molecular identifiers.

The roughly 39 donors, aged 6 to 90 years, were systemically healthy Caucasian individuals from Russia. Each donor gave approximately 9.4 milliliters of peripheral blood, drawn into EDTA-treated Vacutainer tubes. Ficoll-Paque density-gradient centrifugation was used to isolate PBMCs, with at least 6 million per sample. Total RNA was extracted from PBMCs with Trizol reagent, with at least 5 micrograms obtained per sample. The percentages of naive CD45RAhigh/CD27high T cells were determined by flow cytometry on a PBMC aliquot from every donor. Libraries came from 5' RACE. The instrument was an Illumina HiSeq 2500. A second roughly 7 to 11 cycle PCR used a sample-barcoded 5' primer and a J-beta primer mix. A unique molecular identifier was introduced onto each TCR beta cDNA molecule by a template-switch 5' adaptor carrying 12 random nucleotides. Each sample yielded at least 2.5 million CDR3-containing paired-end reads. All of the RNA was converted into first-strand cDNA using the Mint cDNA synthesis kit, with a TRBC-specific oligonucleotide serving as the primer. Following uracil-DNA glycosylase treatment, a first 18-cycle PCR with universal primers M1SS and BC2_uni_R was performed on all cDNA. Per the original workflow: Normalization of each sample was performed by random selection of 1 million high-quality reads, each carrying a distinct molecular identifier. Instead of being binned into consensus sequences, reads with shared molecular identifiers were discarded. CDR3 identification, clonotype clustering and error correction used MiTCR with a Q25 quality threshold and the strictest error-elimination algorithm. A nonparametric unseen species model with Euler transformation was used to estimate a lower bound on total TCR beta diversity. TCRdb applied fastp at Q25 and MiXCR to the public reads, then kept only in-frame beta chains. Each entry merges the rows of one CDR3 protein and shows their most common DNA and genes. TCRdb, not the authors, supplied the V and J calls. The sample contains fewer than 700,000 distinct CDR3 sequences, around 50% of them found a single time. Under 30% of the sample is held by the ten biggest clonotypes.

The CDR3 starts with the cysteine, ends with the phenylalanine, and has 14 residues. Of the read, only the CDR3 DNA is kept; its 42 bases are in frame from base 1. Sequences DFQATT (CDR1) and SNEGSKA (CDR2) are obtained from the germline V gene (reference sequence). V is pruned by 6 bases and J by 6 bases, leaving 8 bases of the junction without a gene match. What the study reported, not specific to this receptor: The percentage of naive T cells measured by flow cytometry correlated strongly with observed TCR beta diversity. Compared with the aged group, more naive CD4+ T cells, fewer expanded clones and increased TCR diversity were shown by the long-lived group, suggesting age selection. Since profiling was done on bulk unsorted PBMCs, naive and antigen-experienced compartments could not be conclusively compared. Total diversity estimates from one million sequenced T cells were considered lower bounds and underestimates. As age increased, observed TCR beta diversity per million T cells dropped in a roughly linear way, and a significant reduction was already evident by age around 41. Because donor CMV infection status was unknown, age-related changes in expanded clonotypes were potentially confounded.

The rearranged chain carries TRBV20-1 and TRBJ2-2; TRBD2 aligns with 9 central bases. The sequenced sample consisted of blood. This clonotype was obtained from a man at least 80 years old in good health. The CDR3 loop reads CSAQTSGLPGELFF. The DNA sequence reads TGCAGTGCCCAGACTAGCGGCTTGCCCGGGGAGCTGTTTTTT.